This TCR beta chain originates from a study of neurological immune-mediated disorders (dated by TCRdb to the late 2010s). Context from the whole study: Using UMI-based sequencing, the study compared peripheral blood TCR-beta repertoires from patients with HTLV-I-associated myelopathy (HAM/TSP), patients with multiple sclerosis, and healthy controls. Of the approximately 68 subjects in the cohort, about 14 were HAM/TSP patients, about 35 were multiple sclerosis patients, and approximately 20 were healthy controls. The 85 to 110 TCR-beta libraries included longitudinal samples, technical triplicates and paired sorted CD4+ and CD8+ T-cell subsets alongside PBMC samples.

cDNA was synthesized by template-switch 5'RACE using a primer carrying a 10-nucleotide random unique molecular identifier by which each TCR transcript was tagged. Every sequencing run yielded over 190 million TCR-beta sequences covering 15-18 subjects. The RNeasy kit was used for extraction of total RNA. TCR-beta VDJ regions were amplified with primers for the TCR constant region and the 5'RACE anchor, using the KAPA Real-time Library Amplification kit. Sample indexes and Illumina adaptors were added in a first PCR, and a second PCR then increased library yield. After Ampure bead purification, the TCR product of roughly 650 bp was size-selected on a 2% E-gel SizeSelection system. Before pooling, library quality was checked on a Bioanalyzer, concentration was measured with Qubit, and libraries were quantified with the Kapa Library Quantification kit. An Illumina HiSeq 2500 sequenced the libraries paired-end 2 x 150 bp. To increase sequence diversity, about 25-31% phiX was spiked into each library pool. Per the authors' processing: The quality-filtered reads were processed with the UMI-based MiGEC pipeline, whose error correction step removed more than 85% of the raw TCR sequences. VDJ genes were aligned to IMGT germline references, and clonotypes were defined by unique CDR3 amino acid sequence plus V-J genes. VDJtools evaluated clonal expansion, Shannon diversity and CDR3 relatedness (CalcPairwiseDistances, ClusterSamples); CLCbio workbench built phylogenetic trees. Expanded clones were defined as having at least 8 unique UMIs, based on coefficient-of-variation modelling across technical triplicates. TCRdb reanalyzed the raw reads on its own, using fastp at Q25 for trimming and MiXCR for clone calling, and kept in-frame beta chains. Duplicate CDR3 protein sequences are folded into a single record with the most common DNA and genes. These V and J calls originate from TCRdb's pipeline instead of the authors' own analysis. This sample is represented by under 20,000 distinct CDR3 sequences; under 35% of them were singletons. The ten largest clones capture roughly a third of the sample.

For the unsorted PBMC libraries, 2 million PBMCs were stored in RNAlater at -80 degrees C until RNA extraction and were used to generate the libraries. Peripheral blood underwent Ficoll-Hypaque density gradient centrifugation to isolate PBMCs, which were then cryopreserved in liquid nitrogen. Overall results and qualifications from the work: Expanded clones from different subjects shared no identical CDR3 amino acid sequences, which suggests that TCR-beta repertoires were private in all groups. TCR clonal expansion was greatest in HAM/TSP patients and smallest in MS patients, who ranked below even healthy controls.

As regards this clonotype: There is no known antigen for this receptor. Per-nucleotide qualities are absent, and no much larger clonotype sits a single base away.

From its cysteine to its phenylalanine, the CDR3 spans 13 amino acids. The DNA shown is the 39-base CDR3, in frame from base 1. From the germline V gene, CDR1 is ENHRY and CDR2 is SYGVKD. At the junction V is shortened by 0 bases and J by 4 bases, with 6 bases in between. The clonotype was recovered from a man aged 50-59 years with HTLV-1-associated myelopathy (HAM/TSP). The sequenced material came from PBMCs. This chain is built from TRBV10-3 and TRBJ1-1; the best D guess is TRBD1, with 6 bases matching. The CDR3 protein sequence reads: CAISESQGTEAFF. DNA sequence: TGTGCCATCAGTGAGTCACAGGGCACTGAAGCTTTCTTT.